The clone carrying this T cell receptor beta chain has ten or more counts. Construction of TCR beta libraries relied on iRepertoire HTBI primers and on Arm-PCR targeting CDR3 regions. Each CDR3 protein gets one entry after TCRdb re-called the multiplex PCR reads with MiXCR. Of about 370,000 distinct CDR3 sequences listed, less than 20% are singletons. The data stem from a study of regulatory T cells in long-lasting Graves disease. Noted time point: newly diagnosed GD, antithyroid drugs for less than 3 months. From PBMCs, RNA was extracted and then used to make the TCR library. Between the trimmed V and J ends, which lost 2 bases and 7 bases, there was a span of 12 bases. Germline-derived CDR1 and CDR2 are MDHEN and SYDVKM. This CDR3 spans 14 amino acids.

The sample here was peripheral blood mononuclear cells (PBMCs), taken at new diagnosis, from a patient treated with antithyroid drugs. The rearrangement links TRBV28 to TRBJ2-1; tentatively, D is TRBD2 (6 bases). The clonotype originates from a female donor with Graves disease. The CDR3 nucleotides read TGTGCCAGCAGTTTAATGGGGGGTTCAAATGAGCAGTTCTTC. Its protein product is CASSLMGGSNEQFF.